This TCR beta chain derives from a study of PD-L1 blockade in urothelial cancer. Sample time point: peripheral blood 6 weeks after treatment start. Only in-frame clones appear in the TCRdb table, and some are missing; sequencing was by immunoSEQ multiplex PCR. Seen here are about 44,000 clones, about 89% observed once, and the top ten hold about 6.8%. The TCR sequence derives from a man between 65 and 85 years old with urothelial cancer. The sample consisted of PBMCs, taken around atezolizumab (anti-PD-L1) treatment.

The CDR3: CAISEQGGGEKLFF. The CDR3, as DNA: TGTGCCATCAGTGAGCAGGGCGGTGGTGAAAAACTGTTTTTT. The chain links TRBV10-3 to TRBJ1-4, with D possibly TRBD1 on 5 matching bases. This CDR3 is 14 amino acids long. Germline values: CDR1 ENHRY, CDR2 SYGVKD. The V end lost 2 bases, the J end lost 7 bases, and 11 bases lay between the germline ends.